One and the same sample provided the 21 T cell receptor beta chains below, sequenced in a study of blood T cell repertoires in COVID-19. Profiling relied on immunoSEQ multiplex PCR, and the TCRdb table lists in-frame clones only, not all of them. Of about 300,000 clones listed, around 89% are singletons. Material for sequencing was peripheral blood. These receptors originate from a woman in her thirties with COVID-19, enrolled during active disease.

J is TRBJ1-1 and V is TRBV7-9; the D is unclear. Between the trimmed V and J ends, which lost 4 bases and 11 bases, there was a span of 17 bases. Germline V gives CDR1 SEHNR, CDR2 FQNEAQ (reference sequence). CDR3 size: 13 residues. CDR3 region: CASSSHRTFGAFF. CDR3 DNA sequence: TGTGCCAGCAGCTCCCATAGAACATTCGGGGCTTTCTTT.

This chain links TRBV28 with TRBJ2-5; 9 nucleotides agree with TRBD1. This CDR3 region has 17 residues. The ends lost 4 bases at V and 0 bases at J; junction bases unmatched: 9. Germline CDR1 is MDHEN and CDR2 is SYDVKM. CDR3 DNA sequence: TGTGCCAGCAGTTCCCCCCGACAGGGGGGGTACCAAGAGACCCAGTACTTC. It translates to CASSSPRQGGYQETQYF.

This rearrangement joins TRBV27 to TRBJ1-2; 9 nucleotides match TRBD1. Germline V gene data show CDR1 as MNHEY and CDR2 as SMNVEV (reference sequence). V was pared by 3 bases and J by 0 bases, with 2 bases of the junction left unmatched. The CDR3 has 15 residues. The CDR3 reads CASSFRDRANYGYTF. CDR3 nucleotide sequence: TGTGCCAGCAGTTTCAGGGACAGGGCTAACTATGGCTACACCTTC.

The CDR3 loop reads CASSLGQAGNTIYF. In nucleotides, the CDR3 is TGTGCCAGCAGCCTGGGACAGGCTGGAAACACCATATATTTT. V gene TRBV2 combines with J gene TRBJ1-3, with 8 bases lining up with TRBD1. Trimming at V came to 6 bases and at J to 2 bases, leaving 3 bases not matched to a gene. Germline V gene lookup returns CDR1 SNHLY and CDR2 FYNNEI. This CDR3 has 14 residues.

This sequence joins TRBV24-1 and TRBJ1-2; D unresolved. This CDR3 is 14 amino acids long. Germline CDR1 is KGHDR and CDR2 is SFDVKD. Trimming stripped 4 bases from V and 2 bases from J, with 10 bases between. CDR3 coding DNA: TGTGCCACCAGTGACTCCTACCTGAACTATGGCTACACCTTC. Its translation: CATSDSYLNYGYTF.

V gene TRBV4-2 combines with J gene TRBJ2-7, with TRBD1 identical over 8 bases. Trimming at V came to 1 base and at J to 0 bases, leaving 2 bases not matched to a gene. Germline V lookup: CDR1 LGHNA, CDR2 YNFKEQ. The CDR3 totals 15 residues. CDR3: CASSQGQGSSYEQYF. CDR3 DNA: TGTGCCAGCAGCCAAGGACAGGGGAGCTCCTACGAGCAGTACTTC.

This rearrangement joins TRBV28 to TRBJ1-1; D possibly corresponds to TRBD1 (6 bases). With 5 bases removed from V and 0 bases from J, the gap between germline ends came to 16 bases. Germline CDR1 reads MDHEN; CDR2 reads SYDVKM. This CDR3 has 16 residues. CDR3 sequence reads: CASSKWPGVMNTEAFF. DNA of the CDR3: TGTGCCAGCAGTAAATGGCCAGGGGTTATGAACACTGAAGCTTTCTTT. The variable domain in full, completed from reference TRBV28 and TRBJ1-1, reads DVKVTQSSRYLVKRTGEKVFLECVQDMDHENMFWYRQDPGLGLRLIYFSYDVKMKEKGDIPEGYSVSREKKERFSLILESASTNQTSMYLCASSKWPGVMNTEAFFGQGTRLTVV.

The rearrangement links TRBV5-1 to TRBJ2-3; weak D call: TRBD2 (6 bases). This CDR3 has 14 amino acids. V was clipped by 0 bases and J by 2 bases, with 7 bases between them. In germline, CDR1 is SGHRS, CDR2 YFSETQ. CDR3 DNA sequence: TGCGCCAGCAGCTTGGGGACTATCACAGATACGCAGTATTTT. Encoded protein: CASSLGTITDTQYF.

CDR3 protein: CASKFQGRNQPQHF. The DNA of the CDR3 is TGTGCCAGTAAGTTCCAGGGCAGAAATCAGCCCCAGCATTTT. The rearrangement uses TRBV19 and TRBJ1-5, with D possibly matching TRBD1 (5 bases). Germline CDR1 is LNHDA and CDR2 is SQIVND (reference sequence). The CDR3 runs 14 residues. The V end was cut by 7 bases, the J end by 4 bases, with 14 bases between.

The chain has TRBV27 and TRBJ1-2; D might be TRBD1 (6 bases). Trimming took 6 bases from V and 14 from J, leaving 16 bases between them. Per germline, CDR1 MNHEY and CDR2 SMNVEV (reference sequence). The CDR3 runs 11 residues. In DNA form, the CDR3 reads TGTGCCAGCAGGTCAATGGGGGCATGGACCTTC. It yields the protein CASRSMGAWTF.

This sequence joins TRBV11-2 and TRBJ1-1, with TRBD1 matching over 7 bases. The junction had 18 bases not matched to a gene; V was cut back by 1 base and J by 4 bases. CDR1 is SGHAT, CDR2 FQNNGV, per germline. The CDR3 is 19 amino acids. In DNA form, the CDR3 reads TGTGCCAGCAGCTTAGTACAGGGGCGGGGATCCCCCGTGGGCACTGAAGCTTTCTTT. It encodes CASSLVQGRGSPVGTEAFF.

This chain joins TRBV14 and TRBJ2-1; TRBD2 aligns across 15 bases. Losses at the gene ends were 1 base for V and 4 bases for J; bases not matched to a gene: 2. The germline V gene encodes CDR1 SGHDN and CDR2 FVKESK. This CDR3 is 17 amino acids long. The CDR3 coding sequence is TGTGCCAGCAGCCAAGGGACTAGCGGGGGGGGTTACAATGAGCAGTTCTTC. Its protein product is CASSQGTSGGGYNEQFF. Filled out from reference TRBV14 and TRBJ2-1, the complete variable domain reads EAGVTQFPSHSVIEKGQTVTLRCDPISGHDNLYWYRRVMGKEIKFLLHFVKESKQDESGMPNNRFLAERTGGTYSTLKVQPAELEDSGVYFCASSQGTSGGGYNEQFFGPGTRLTVL.

The CDR3 nucleotides read TGTGCCAGCAGCTCCGACAGGCTCTATGGCTACACCTTC. Translation gives CASSSDRLYGYTF. The chain employs TRBV5-6 and TRBJ1-2, with a tentative D call TRBD1 (6 bases). CDR1 is SGHDT and CDR2 is YYEEEE in the germline V gene. CDR3 length: 13 amino acids. Trimming removed 3 bases at V and 4 bases at J, with 10 bases between.

The chain recombines TRBV3-1 (or the pseudogene TRBV3-2) with TRBJ2-5; 7 bases line up with TRBD1. V was clipped by 4 bases and J by 2 bases; unmatched bases: 10. CDR3 length equals 16 residues. CDR1 and CDR2 from the germline V gene are LGHDT and YNNKEL (reference sequence). The CDR3 region has the DNA TGTGCCAGCAGCCCCCAGGGGCCGGGACAGCAAGAGACCCAGTACTTC. Protein: CASSPQGPGQQETQYF.

This sequence joins TRBV12-3 or TRBV12-4 and TRBJ1-2; D unresolved. The CDR3 runs to 12 residues. V gave up 6 bases and J gave up 10 bases, with 15 bases separating them. DNA for the CDR3: TGTGCCAGCAGAAACCCGGGAACCATCTACACCTTC. It is translated as CASRNPGTIYTF.

The gene calls are TRBV3-1 (or the pseudogene TRBV3-2) and TRBJ2-7; 9 bases are shared with TRBD2. CDR3 length equals 15 residues. Per the germline V gene, CDR1 is LGHDT and CDR2 is YNNKEL (reference sequence). V gave up 1 base and J gave up 3 bases; unmatched junction bases: 4. The CDR3 region is CASSQAGLADYEQYF. DNA of the CDR3: TGTGCCAGCAGCCAAGCGGGACTAGCCGACTACGAGCAGTACTTC.

The chain employs TRBV5-1 and TRBJ1-2; 8 bases are shared with TRBD1. Trimming at V came to 7 bases and at J to 4 bases, leaving 6 bases not matched to a gene. Per the germline V gene, CDR1 is SGHRS and CDR2 is YFSETQ. This CDR3 contains 13 residues. As DNA, the CDR3 is TGCGCCAGCGGATTGACAGGGGCCTATGGCTACACCTTC. Residues: CASGLTGAYGYTF.

The chain links TRBV3-1 (or the pseudogene TRBV3-2) to TRBJ1-2, with D uncertain. V was trimmed by 3 bases and J by 8 bases, leaving 7 bases between them. The length of the CDR3 is 11 residues. The germline CDR1 and CDR2 sequences are LGHDT and YNNKEL (reference sequence). The CDR3 protein is CASSHSGGYTF. As DNA, the CDR3 is TGTGCCAGCAGCCATTCGGGGGGCTACACCTTC.

This clone was counted only a few times. Distinct nucleotide sequences in the sample also encode this CDR3. This chain connects TRBV7-8 to TRBJ1-1; D unclear. CDR1 SGHVS and CDR2 FQNEAQ come from the germline V gene. V dropped 5 bases and J dropped 4 bases, with 8 bases sitting between them. The CDR3 is made up of 12 amino acids. CDR3 sequence (DNA): TGTGCCAGCAGCCAGTCCGGCACTGAAGCTTTCTTT. The encoded protein is CASSQSGTEAFF.

The chain couples TRBV15 to TRBJ2-3, with D maybe TRBD2 (6 bases). The CDR3 has 14 amino acids. With 5 bases removed from V and 2 bases from J, the gap between germline ends came to 11 bases. The V gene's germline CDR1 is LNHNV and CDR2 YYDKDF (reference sequence). CDR3 in amino acids: CATSGRGSTDTQYF. DNA for the CDR3: TGTGCCACCAGCGGACGGGGGTCCACAGATACGCAGTATTTT.

This chain joins TRBV6-5 and TRBJ2-3; D is perhaps TRBD2 (6 bases). This CDR3 spans 11 amino acids. From germline, CDR1 is MNHEY and CDR2 SVGAGI. V lost 10 bases and J lost 4, with 9 bases in between. This CDR3 reads CATGEADTQYF. The CDR3 DNA sequence: TGTGCCACCGGGGAGGCAGATACGCAGTATTTT.